This T cell receptor (beta chain) was identified during a study of T cells after yellow fever vaccination. TCRdb used MiXCR to reprocess the 5' RACE reads, holding one entry per CDR3 protein. Of roughly 310,000 distinct CDR3 sequences in the sample, 8.7% were seen once. The CDR3 has 14 residues. CDR1 is SGHRS and CDR2 is YFSETQ in the germline V gene. The V end was cut by 5 bases, the J end by 2 bases, with 12 bases between. Study-wide results and limits: A weaker but faster secondary response was observed, peaking on day 5 versus 15. Abundant bulk-population clonotypes could contaminate the FACS-sorted repertoires.

This clonotype occurred a few times. Antigen specificity is unknown. The genes are TRBV5-1 and TRBJ2-3; D perhaps matches TRBD2 (6 bases). This specimen was PBMCs, taken on the day of the first yellow fever vaccination. The receptor comes from a man aged 18 to 30 who received the YFV17D yellow fever vaccine. The CDR3 DNA is TGCGCCAGCAGGGAGGGGCCCACCACAGATACGCAGTATTTT. Translating gives CASREGPTTDTQYF. Drawing the rest from reference TRBV5-1 and TRBJ2-3, the complete variable domain is KAGVTQTPRYLIKTRGQQVTLSCSPISGHRSVSWYQQTPGQGLQFLFEYFSETQRNKGNFPGRFSGRQFSNSRSEMNVSTLELGDSALYLCASREGPTTDTQYFGPGTRLTVL.